This T cell receptor beta chain is drawn from a study of neurological immune-mediated disorders (dated by TCRdb to between 2017 and 2020). Notes on the research overall: Among the 35 or so multiple sclerosis patients, relapsing-remitting MS was present in approximately 31 and secondary progressive MS was present in 3. Using UMI-based sequencing, the study compared peripheral blood TCR-beta repertoires from patients with HTLV-I-associated myelopathy (HAM/TSP), patients with multiple sclerosis, and healthy controls. The cohort was made up of 68 subjects, consisting of some 15 HAM/TSP patients, roughly 35 multiple sclerosis patients and around 20 healthy controls. The roughly 100 TCR-beta libraries covered PBMC samples along with longitudinal samples, technical triplicates, and paired sorted CD4+ and CD8+ T-cell subsets. Longitudinal HAM/TSP and healthy donors were sampled at 3 time-points each (about 3-45 month intervals).

Per the publication, the time point label means: longitudinal time-point 2. Libraries from unsorted PBMCs were made from 2 million PBMCs kept in RNAlater at -80 degrees C until RNA extraction. Multiple sclerosis patients were enrolled in a US clinical protocol under which disease progression was evaluated by magnetic resonance imaging. PBMCs were separated from peripheral blood using Ficoll-Hypaque density gradient centrifugation and then cryopreserved in liquid nitrogen. Note on this clonotype: The antigen it recognizes is unknown. It has no much larger one-base neighbor in the sample; base qualities were not kept.

The full study reports these points: TCR clonal expansion was highest in HAM/TSP patients and lowest in MS patients, with MS patients falling below even healthy controls. Across subjects, expanded clones never shared an identical CDR3 amino acid sequence, which suggests that the TCR-beta repertoires in every group were private. Phylogenetic analysis grouped repertoires from 18 of 34 MS patients into a cluster of related CDR3 sequences, suggesting a possible repertoire-level signature. No association of the MS cluster with clinical or MRI features was observed, and the need for larger cohorts was stated by the authors.

The CDR3 sequence holds 17 residues, the cysteine and phenylalanine included. Only CDR3 DNA is held: 51 bases, read in frame from base 1. The germline V gene supplies CDR1 SGHRS and CDR2 YFSETQ. V has 3 bases trimmed and J has 2 bases trimmed; junction bases matching no gene number 10. cDNA synthesis used template-switch 5'RACE with a primer carrying a 10-nucleotide random unique molecular identifier tagging each TCR transcript. Every sequencing run yielded over 180 million TCR-beta sequences covering 15-18 subjects. The RNeasy kit was used for extraction of total RNA. Using the KAPA Real-time Library Amplification kit, TCR-beta VDJ regions were amplified with primers for the TCR constant region and the 5'RACE anchor. A first PCR added sample indexes and Illumina adaptors, and a second PCR then raised library yield. After Ampure bead purification, the TCR product of roughly 650 bp was size-selected on a 2% E-gel SizeSelection system. Before pooling, libraries had their quality checked on a Bioanalyzer, their concentration measured with Qubit, and their quantity determined with the Kapa Library Quantification kit. Paired-end 2 x 150 bp sequencing of the libraries was performed on an Illumina HiSeq 2500. To increase sequence diversity, about 25-31% phiX was spiked into each library pool. As for the authors' bioinformatics: Quality-filtered reads were processed with the UMI-based MiGEC pipeline, which removed over 75% of raw TCR sequences during error correction. IMGT germline references were used for aligning VDJ genes, and each clonotype was defined as a unique CDR3 amino acid sequence together with its V-J genes. VDJtools evaluated clonal expansion, Shannon diversity and CDR3 relatedness (CalcPairwiseDistances, ClusterSamples); CLCbio workbench built phylogenetic trees. Expanded clones were defined as having at least 8 unique UMIs, based on coefficient-of-variation modelling across technical triplicates. The public reads were quality trimmed at Q25 with fastp and then assembled into clones with MiXCR by TCRdb, keeping productive beta chains. Duplicate CDR3 protein sequences are folded into a single record with the most common DNA and genes. TCRdb, not the original authors, processed these V and J calls. This sample gives 80,000 to 100,000 distinct CDR3 sequences in total; 5.8% of them show up just once. Jointly, the top ten make up over 6.5% of the sample.

The sample comprised PBMCs. This sequence originates from a woman in her fifties or sixties with multiple sclerosis. The chain was built from TRBV5-1 and TRBJ1-4; 7 bases in the junction line up with TRBD1. Read as DNA, the sequence is TGCGCCAGCAGCTCTATGACAGGGCAGGGGACTAATGAAAAACTGTTTTTT. This translates into CASSSMTGQGTNEKLFF. Extended through the reference TRBV5-1 and TRBJ1-4 proteins, this CDR3 yields the full variable domain: KAGVTQTPRYLIKTRGQQVTLSCSPISGHRSVSWYQQTPGQGLQFLFEYFSETQRNKGNFPGRFSGRQFSNSRSEMNVSTLELGDSALYLCASSSMTGQGTNEKLFFGSGTQLSVL.